This TCR beta chain was profiled in a study of blood T cell repertoires in COVID-19. In the study overall: Samples taken during acute and convalescent COVID-19 were collected in the United States, Italy and Spain. Sources were T cells, B-cell-depleted T cells, or PBMCs; the material itself was cDNA or gDNA.

The CDR3 has 17 amino acids. Germline lookup yields CDR1 SGHTA and CDR2 FQGNSA. J was trimmed by 2 bases and V by 3 bases; bases with no gene match: 5. In the original analysis: Scientists estimated how many nucleated cells there were by amplifying reference gene primers. Produced via immunoSEQ multiplex PCR; TCRdb's table is partial and in-frame only. The V and J calls and clone size were taken over from that table, and D and trimming were inferred from the DNA. The sample consists of roughly 180,000 clones, roughly nine tenths of them appearing once. The chain carries TRBV7-2 and TRBJ2-2; 11 positions agree with TRBD2. Sequences were obtained from peripheral blood. The source of this sequence is a man in his 70s with active or convalescent COVID-19. The CDR3 bases are TGTGCCAGCAGCTTGACTAGCGGGGACTTTAACACCGGGGAGCTGTTTTTT. Protein product: CASSLTSGDFNTGELFF.